The 12 T cell receptor beta chains in this list originate from one sample, sequenced in a study of regulatory and conventional T cells in RAG deficiency. The data were produced by immunoSEQ multiplex PCR, yet TCRdb's version contains in-frame clones alone and is incomplete. This repertoire shows about 34,000 clones, approximately 80% found once; its top ten account for about 3.4%. Blood CD4+ CD25-low CD127-high conventional T cells supplied the genomic DNA template. These data also featured in a second study, about regulatory T cells. That source reports: Amplification used 52 TRBV primers and 13 TRBJ primers.

The material sequenced was CD4+ effector T cells sorted from blood. The receptors derive from a human donor in good health.

This rearrangement joins TRBV6-1 to TRBJ1-1; D may be TRBD1 (6 bases). V was shortened by 1 base and J by 11 bases, with 14 bases between the two germline ends. The CDR3 loop spans 13 amino acids. The germline V gene encodes CDR1 MNHNS and CDR2 SASEGT. The CDR3 region is CASSEVQGSRAFF. CDR3 coding DNA: TGTGCCAGCAGTGAAGTTCAGGGGAGTAGGGCTTTCTTT.

In this sample, this clone turned up a few times. This chain uses TRBV5-1 with TRBJ2-5; no clear D gene. Germline loops: CDR1 SGHRS, CDR2 YFSETQ. Trimming stripped 2 bases from V and 1 base from J, with 0 bases between. This CDR3 is 11 amino acids long. For the CDR3, the DNA is TGCGCCAGCAGCTTCCAAGAGACCCAGTACTTC. Translating it yields CASSFQETQYF.

This rearrangement joins TRBV7-9 to TRBJ1-1; D is ambiguous. V gave up 3 bases and J gave up 0 bases, with 8 bases separating them. This CDR3 has 14 residues. Germline loops: CDR1 SEHNR, CDR2 FQNEAQ (reference sequence). CDR3 residues: CASSLGRLNTEAFF. The CDR3, as DNA: TGTGCCAGCAGCTTGGGCAGGCTGAACACTGAAGCTTTCTTT.

This chain links TRBV4-1 with TRBJ2-3, with a weak D call TRBD2 (5 bases). Germline CDR1 MGHRA, CDR2 YSYEKL. The CDR3 spans 16 residues. The V end was cut by 4 bases, the J end by 5 bases, with 19 bases between. Here the CDR3 DNA reads TGCGCCAGCAGCCCCTACCCTACTAGTCATGGAGATACGCAGTATTTT. It encodes CASSPYPTSHGDTQYF.

The chain links TRBV7-3 to TRBJ1-2, with TRBD1 identical over 9 bases. The CDR3 is 15 amino acids. The V gene's germline CDR1 is SGHTA and CDR2 FQGTGA. With V trimmed by 6 bases and J by 6 bases, 11 bases remained unmatched. The CDR3 coding sequence is TGTGCCAGCAGACCGCCGGGGACAGGGTCGAATGGCTACACCTTC. Protein: CASRPPGTGSNGYTF.

The chain couples TRBV7-3 to TRBJ1-5; a weak D match, TRBD1 (5 bases). Per the germline V gene, CDR1 is SGHTA and CDR2 is FQGTGA. Deletions cut 0 bases from V and 10 bases from J, with 10 bases between. There are 13 residues in the CDR3. CDR3 coding DNA: TGTGCCAGCAGCTTAACGTTGAGGGACCCCCAGCATTTT. This encodes CASSLTLRDPQHF.

This clone was picked up a small number of times. The rearrangement joins TRBV6-5 to TRBJ2-5, with D perhaps TRBD2 (6 bases). This CDR3 is built from 13 residues. Trimming shortened V by 6 bases and J by 7 bases, and 15 bases separated the two germline ends. Germline CDR1 and CDR2: MNHEY and SVGAGI. CDR3 protein: CASSPLAPGTQYF. CDR3 nucleotides: TGTGCCAGCAGCCCACTAGCTCCTGGGACCCAGTACTTC.

The rearrangement links TRBV6-5 to TRBJ2-1; 7 bases are shared with TRBD2. Germline V gives CDR1 MNHEY, CDR2 SVGAGI. Unmatched junction bases numbered 4, after V lost 1 base and J lost 1 base. The CDR3 loop spans 16 amino acids. The CDR3 loop reads CASSYLPSGSYNEQFF. CDR3 DNA sequence: TGTGCCAGCAGTTACTTGCCTAGCGGATCCTACAATGAGCAGTTCTTC.

This clone occurred a few times. The CDR3 coding sequence is TGTGCCAGCTCACCACTGGAGCCGAGCACCGGGGAGCTGTTTTTT. Its protein is CASSPLEPSTGELFF. The chain links TRBV18 to TRBJ2-2; D call uncertain. Germline V gives CDR1 KGHSH, CDR2 LQKENI. The CDR3 has 15 residues. V was cut by 1 base and J by 4 bases, with 10 bases left in between.

This clone was observed a handful of times. V and J are TRBV2 and TRBJ1-5, with 8 bases fitting TRBD1. V lost 6 bases to trimming and J lost 13 bases; unmatched junction nucleotides: 8. Per germline, CDR1 SNHLY and CDR2 FYNNEI. The CDR3 covers 12 residues. CDR3 loop: CASREQTGAQHF. CDR3 nucleotide sequence: TGTGCCAGCAGGGAACAGACAGGGGCACAGCATTTT.

The J gene is TRBJ1-5, the V gene TRBV21-1; TRBD1, the table's D call, lacks a check against the DNA. TRBV21-1 is marked as a pseudogene. CDR3 length: 15 residues. The CDR3 loop is CASRQIPYSNQPQHF. Here the CDR3 DNA reads TGTGCCAGCAGGCAGATCCCTTATAGCAATCAGCCCCAGCATTTT.

V is TRBV2 and J is TRBJ2-7; 9 bases agree with TRBD1. Trimming cost V 4 bases and J 3 bases; bases outside gene matches: 7. CDR1 and CDR2 (germline): SNHLY, FYNNEI. The CDR3 is made up of 15 amino acids. In DNA, the CDR3 is TGTGCCAGCAGTGGGGGAAAGGACAGGGGCTACGAGCAGTACTTC. It translates to CASSGGKDRGYEQYF.